These T cell receptor beta chains were read from a single sample in a study of cytomegalovirus exposure and HLA in healthy donors. Data came from immunoSEQ multiplex PCR; TCRdb stores just in-frame clones and leaves some out. The sample records around 90,000 clones, around 85% being singletons. Input material: PBMCs. These TCRs come from a man aged 35-49 years in good health and CMV-seropositive. CDR3s include the opening cysteine and the closing phenylalanine or tryptophan. The D gene is left open where the match is weak. Size values are once, few and many counts, or a class for expanded clones, and some rows have none.

D	V	J	size	DNA	CDR3
TRBD2	TRBV28	TRBJ2-7	NA	TGTGCCAGCAGGCAACTAGCGGGAGGTTACGAGCAGTACTTC	CASRQLAGGYEQYF
TRBD1	TRBV19	TRBJ1-1	NA	TGTGCCAGTATGTTCCAGGGGGCAGGGACTGAAGCTTTCTTT	CASMFQGAGTEAFF
NA	TRBV6-4	TRBJ1-5	NA	TGTGCCAGCAGTGACTCTGGGGAGTGGAATCAGCCCCAGCATTTT	CASSDSGEWNQPQHF
TRBD2	TRBV6-5	TRBJ2-1	NA	TGTGCCAGCAGTTACTGGCGGGAGGGCGGGAATGAGCAGTTCTTC	CASSYWREGGNEQFF
NA	TRBV6-4	TRBJ2-2	NA	TGTGCCAGCAGTCAGGGGACCGGGGAGCTGTTTTTT	CASSQGTGELFF
NA	TRBV12-5	TRBJ1-4	few	TGTGCTAGTGGTTCCGCCCCCGGGGGGAAAGGGGAAAAACTGTTTTTT	CASGSAPGGKGEKLFF
TRBD2	TRBV6-1	TRBJ2-2	NA	TGTGCCAGCCGTAGCGGGGTTCAGTATACCGGGGAGCTGTTTTTT	CASRSGVQYTGELFF
TRBD1	TRBV7-2	TRBJ2-2	NA	TGTGCCAGCAGCCGGGACAGGGGGGGCACCGGGGAGCTGTTTTTT	CASSRDRGGTGELFF
NA	TRBV5-6	TRBJ2-3	NA	TGTGCCAGCAGCTTAGACGGGGGGCTAGATACGCAGTATTTT	CASSLDGGLDTQYF
NA	TRBV6-5	TRBJ2-7	NA	TGTGCCAGCAGCCTAGGGGCCTACGAGCAGTACTTC	CASSLGAYEQYF
NA	TRBV11-2	TRBJ1-5	NA	TGTGCCAGCAGCTTAGACAGGCGCGATCAGCCCCAGCATTTT	CASSLDRRDQPQHF
NA	TRBV5-1	TRBJ2-1	NA	TGCGCCAGCAGCTTTTCGGGGTCCTCCTACAATGAGCAGTTCTTC	CASSFSGSSYNEQFF
NA	TRBV19	TRBJ1-4	NA	TGTGCCAGTAGTCTACGGCTAGGCTACGAAAAACTGTTTTTT	CASSLRLGYEKLFF
TRBD1	TRBV7-8	TRBJ1-2	NA	TGTGCCAGCAGCTTAGGGGCAGGGGGTCACTATGGCTACACCTTC	CASSLGAGGHYGYTF
NA	TRBV5-6	TRBJ2-5	NA	TGTGCCAGCAGCCCCATGGCGGATCAAGAGACCCAGTACTTC	CASSPMADQETQYF
TRBD1	TRBV5-1	TRBJ1-1	NA	TGCGCCAGCAGCAAACAGGGGTTTGGCACTGAAGCTTTCTTT	CASSKQGFGTEAFF
NA	TRBV6-5	TRBJ1-3	NA	TGTGCCAGCAGTCAAGGACTGCTGAGGTCCGCCATATATTTT	CASSQGLLRSAIYF
NA	TRBV5-4	TRBJ1-2	NA	TGTGCCAGCCCCCCCCCGGGCGGGGGTGGCTACACCTTC	CASPPPGGGGYTF
NA	TRBV5-1	TRBJ2-7	NA	TGCGCCAGCAGCTTCGGACTCAGCTCCTACGAGCAGTACTTC	CASSFGLSSYEQYF
TRBD1	TRBV5-1	TRBJ1-2	NA	TGCGCCAGCAGACTGCTCGACAGGGTAGGGGGTGGCTACACCTTC	CASRLLDRVGGGYTF
NA	TRBV19	TRBJ1-6	few	TGTGCCAGTACCGTGGACAACTCCTATAATTCACCCCTCCACTTT	CASTVDNSYNSPLHF
TRBD1	TRBV6-5	TRBJ1-4	few	TGTGCCAGCAACCGGGACAGGGTCGGAGAAAAACTGTTTTTT	CASNRDRVGEKLFF
NA	TRBV18	TRBJ2-3	NA	TGTGCCAGCTCACCACCGCTAGAGGGTAGGGATACGCAGTATTTT	CASSPPLEGRDTQYF
NA	TRBV18	TRBJ2-2	NA	TGTGCCAGCTCACCGAGTCCGGGGGAGCTGTTTTTT	CASSPSPGELFF
TRBD1	TRBV5-6	TRBJ1-4	NA	TGTGCCAGCAGCCGGGGACAGGGGAGCGAAAAACTGTTTTTT	CASSRGQGSEKLFF
NA	TRBV30	TRBJ1-2	NA	TGTGCTTACGATACAGGGACAACCTATGGCTACACCTTC	CAYDTGTTYGYTF
NA	TRBV2	TRBJ2-5	NA	TGTGCCAGCAGTCAGGGGCCCCTTCAAGAGACCCAGTACTTC	CASSQGPLQETQYF
NA	TRBV5-5	TRBJ2-3	NA	TGTGCCAGCAGCTTGGTCCCGTCCGCGGACACAGATACGCAGTATTTT	CASSLVPSADTDTQYF
TRBD2	TRBV30	TRBJ2-1	NA	TGTGCCTGGAGTGTTGTGAGGACTAGCGGGGGAAGGAATGAGCAGTTCTTC	CAWSVVRTSGGRNEQFF
TRBD2	TRBV5-5	TRBJ2-5	NA	TGTGCCAGCAGGCCCCCTAGCGGGGGGGATAAGACCCAGTACTTC	CASRPPSGGDKTQYF
TRBD2	TRBV2	TRBJ2-7	NA	TGTGCCAGCAGTTCCACTAGCGGGGGCTACGAGCAGTACTTC	CASSSTSGGYEQYF
NA	TRBV27	TRBJ1-6	NA	TGTGCCAGCAGTTTATCATGGGGCAATTCGCCCCTCCACTTT	CASSLSWGNSPLHF
TRBD1	TRBV19	TRBJ2-5	NA	TGTGCCAGTAGTATGACCCGGGACAGGGGGCGCGAGACCCAGTACTTC	CASSMTRDRGRETQYF
NA	TRBV6-5	TRBJ2-3	NA	TGTGCCAGCAGCCCCGGCGGGGGCCGCACAGATACGCAGTATTTT	CASSPGGGRTDTQYF
NA	TRBV28	TRBJ2-3	once	TGTGCCAGCAGTTACGCCCTTACGGGGGGCACAGATACGCAGTATTTT	CASSYALTGGTDTQYF
NA	TRBV6-1	TRBJ2-7	NA	TGTGCCAGCAGACCTTGGGGCGGATACTCCTACGAGCAGTACTTC	CASRPWGGYSYEQYF
NA	TRBV7-7	TRBJ2-2	NA	TGTGCTAGCAGCCGAGGGCCGAGGACCGGGGAGCTGTTTTTT	CASSRGPRTGELFF
NA	TRBV27	TRBJ2-1	NA	TGTGCCAGCAGTTTAAGGGGCCCAGGCTCCTACAATGAGCAGTTCTTC	CASSLRGPGSYNEQFF
NA	TRBV12-2	TRBJ2-3	once	TGTGCAAGTCGCTTAGCGCTAAAAACCCCGGGGACAGATACGCAGTATTTT	CASRLALKTPGTDTQYF